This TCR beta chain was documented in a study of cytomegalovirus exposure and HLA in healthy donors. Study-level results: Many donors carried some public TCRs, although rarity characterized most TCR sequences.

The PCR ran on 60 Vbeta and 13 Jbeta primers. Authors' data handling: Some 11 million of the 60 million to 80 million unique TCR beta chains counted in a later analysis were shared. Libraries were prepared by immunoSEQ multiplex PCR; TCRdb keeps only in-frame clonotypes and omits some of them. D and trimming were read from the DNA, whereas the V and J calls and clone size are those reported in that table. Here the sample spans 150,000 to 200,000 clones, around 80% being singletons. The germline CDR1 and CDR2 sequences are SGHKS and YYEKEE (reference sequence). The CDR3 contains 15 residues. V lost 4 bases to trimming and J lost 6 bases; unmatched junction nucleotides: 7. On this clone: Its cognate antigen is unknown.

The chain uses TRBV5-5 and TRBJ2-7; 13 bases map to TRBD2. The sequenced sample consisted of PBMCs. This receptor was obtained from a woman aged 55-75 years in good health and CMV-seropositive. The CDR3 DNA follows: TGTGCCAGCAGCCAACTAGCGGGAGGGGGCCTCGAGCAGTACTTC. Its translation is CASSQLAGGGLEQYF.